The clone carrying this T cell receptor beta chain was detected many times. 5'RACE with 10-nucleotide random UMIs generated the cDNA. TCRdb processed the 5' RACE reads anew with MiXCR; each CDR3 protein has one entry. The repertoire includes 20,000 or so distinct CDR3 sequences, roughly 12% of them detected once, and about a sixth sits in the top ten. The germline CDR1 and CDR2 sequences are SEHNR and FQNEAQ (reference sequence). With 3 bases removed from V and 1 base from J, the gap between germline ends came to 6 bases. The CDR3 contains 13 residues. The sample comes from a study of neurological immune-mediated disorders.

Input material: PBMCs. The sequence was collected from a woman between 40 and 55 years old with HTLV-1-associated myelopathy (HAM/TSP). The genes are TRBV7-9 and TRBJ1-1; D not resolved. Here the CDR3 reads CASSLWWNTEAFF. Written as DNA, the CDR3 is TGTGCCAGCAGCTTGTGGTGGAACACTGAAGCTTTCTTT.